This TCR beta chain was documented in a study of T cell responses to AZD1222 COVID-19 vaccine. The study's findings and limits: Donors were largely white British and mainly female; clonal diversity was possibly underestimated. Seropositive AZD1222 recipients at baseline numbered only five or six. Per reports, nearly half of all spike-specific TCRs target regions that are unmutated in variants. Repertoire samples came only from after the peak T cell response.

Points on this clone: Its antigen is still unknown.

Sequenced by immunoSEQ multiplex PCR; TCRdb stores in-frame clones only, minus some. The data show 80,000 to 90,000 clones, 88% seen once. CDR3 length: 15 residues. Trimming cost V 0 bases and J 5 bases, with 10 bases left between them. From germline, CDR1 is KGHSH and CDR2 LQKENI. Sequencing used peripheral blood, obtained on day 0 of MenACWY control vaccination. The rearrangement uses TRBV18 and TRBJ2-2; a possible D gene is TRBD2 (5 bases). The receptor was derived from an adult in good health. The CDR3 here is CASSPPSRGTGELFF. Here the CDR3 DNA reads TGTGCCAGCTCACCACCGTCCAGAGGGACCGGGGAGCTGTTTTTT. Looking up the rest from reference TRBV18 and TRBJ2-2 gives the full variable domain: NAGVMQNPRHLVRRRGQEARLRCSPMKGHSHVYWYRQLPEEGLKFMVYLQKENIIDESGMPKERFSAEFPKEGPSILRIQQVVRGDSAAYFCASSPPSRGTGELFFGEGSRLTVL.